Described below is a single T cell receptor beta chain sequence and its context. V was pared by 6 bases and J by 10 bases, with 14 bases of the junction left unmatched. The CDR3 totals 15 residues. Germline assignment: CDR1 LNHDA and CDR2 SQIVND (reference sequence). TCRdb's copy holds only in-frame clones and misses some; the assay was immunoSEQ multiplex PCR. This table holds roughly 59,000 clones, around 90% found once. The entry originates in a study of OX40 agonist ivuxolimab in advanced cancers. Sequencing was performed on CD4+ or CD8+ T cells sorted from blood, taken in a trial of the OX40 agonist ivuxolimab. The sequence came from an adult with an advanced solid tumor such as melanoma, head and neck, liver or kidney cancer. The chain is built from TRBV19 and TRBJ2-1; 8 nucleotides line up with TRBD1. This chain's CDR3 is CASRTPGGRVLEQFF. Here the CDR3 DNA reads TGTGCCAGTAGAACCCCAGGGGGCCGGGTGTTGGAGCAGTTCTTC.